The source of this T cell receptor (beta chain) is a study of response to subunit inactivated influenza vaccine. General study findings and limits: It was the authors' suggestion that each seasonal influenza vaccination recruits few new T cells.

TCRdb re-called the RT-PCR reads through MiXCR, storing one row per CDR3 protein. This sample yields roughly 700,000 distinct CDR3 sequences, of which approximately 15% are seen a single time; around 7.3% belongs to the top ten. Trimming pared 1 base from V and 0 bases from J, leaving 28 bases between. The CDR3 totals 22 residues. Germline V gene data show CDR1 as SGHAT and CDR2 as FQNNGV. About this clonotype itself: Its antigen is not known.

Specimen: PBMCs from blood, collected 14 to 15 days before vaccination. V and J are TRBV11-2 and TRBJ2-4; no definite D call. The origin of this receptor is a man between 45 and 60 years old who received an inactivated influenza vaccine. The CDR3 here is CASSLVRTATTRGVSAKNIQYF. As DNA, the CDR3 is TGTGCCAGCAGCTTAGTTCGTACAGCCACCACCCGAGGTGTTTCAGCCAAAAACATTCAGTACTTC.